The clone carrying this T cell receptor beta chain was counted once. The sample comes from a study of blood T cell repertoires in COVID-19. Repertoires were generated with immunoSEQ multiplex PCR, while TCRdb's copy carries only in-frame clones and drops some. The sample lists 140,000 to 150,000 clones; around 84% were seen once. The CDR3 sequence is 16 residues long. V shed 4 bases, J shed 10 bases, and the junction held 11 bases outside the gene matches. Germline V lookup: CDR1 MNHNS, CDR2 SASEGT. The chain is built from TRBV6-1 and TRBJ2-1; 12 nucleotides align to TRBD2. This clonotype originated in a human donor in a cohort sampled during active COVID-19. The material sequenced was peripheral blood. CDR3 residues: CASSASGTSGSREQFF. CDR3 sequence (DNA): TGTGCCAGCAGTGCGTCCGGGACTAGCGGGTCCAGGGAGCAGTTCTTC.